The T cell receptor beta chain under discussion was sequenced for a study of T-cell reconstitution after alpha-beta-depleted transplantation in children. This CDR3 comprises 16 residues. Trimming left V 3 bases short and J 0 bases short, with 16 bases between. Germline V gene sequence: CDR1 GTSNPN, CDR2 SVGIG (reference sequence). Unique molecular identifiers were built into the TCRbeta library. TCRdb ran MiXCR on the PCR reads and lists one entry per CDR3 protein. The sample records around 200,000 distinct CDR3 sequences, less than 8% being singletons. This clonotype was picked up one time. V usage is TRBV30 and J usage is TRBJ2-3; no reliable D call. The sample consisted of PBMCs from the stem cell graft donor, taken from the stem cell graft. This TCR was sampled from a human donor who donated a stem cell graft to a child with Wiskott-Aldrich syndrome. In DNA form, the CDR3 reads TGTGCCTGGAGACCCGCCGGAGTGAGCAGCACAGATACGCAGTATTTT. Amino acids: CAWRPAGVSSTDTQYF.